Each of the 17 T cell receptor beta chains below was sequenced from the same sample in a study of human T cells and chemical hapten exposure (dated by TCRdb to the early 2020s). Library generation was performed with RACE. For sequencing, a NextSeq 500 was employed. TCRdb cleaned the public reads at Q25 with fastp, built clones with MiXCR and kept in-frame beta chains. Entries that share a CDR3 protein sequence are merged under the most common genes and DNA. The sample profile shows around 60,000 distinct CDR3 sequences; about 6.7% of them were found once. The ten largest make up 1.5% to 2% of the sample. This specimen's time point label, per the study, means: pre-sensitization, week 0. Explained via the paper, the treatment or condition label denotes: therapeutic diphenylcyclopropenone sensitization with weekly scalp DPC. The sample consisted of whole blood, taken in connection with sensitization to the hapten diphenylcyclopropenone (DPC). The receptors come from a woman under 40 with alopecia areata. Some clones in this sample may be carry-over from other donors' samples.

A word on this clonotype: An end of the junction differs from the germline gene, which may be a read error. V usage is TRBV4-1 and J usage is TRBJ1-1; no firm D call. Germline loops: CDR1 MGHRA, CDR2 YSYEKL. CDR3 length: 15 residues. The CDR3 loop reads CANSQVEASLTEAFF. Here the CDR3 DNA reads TGCGCCAACAGCCAAGTTGAGGCCAGCTTAACTGAAGCTTTCTTT.

With respect to this clonotype: A clone one base away is much larger, so this may be a read error. The genes are TRBV20-1 and TRBJ1-4, with 7 bases aligning to TRBD1. Germline V CDR1 and CDR2: DFQATT, SNEGSKA (reference sequence). The CDR3 is 15 residues long. The CDR3 DNA sequence: TGCAGTGCACCGACAGGGAGAGCAACTAATGAAAGACTGTTTTTT. As protein: CSAPTGRATNERLFF.

This clonotype was detected ten times or more. The rearrangement uses TRBV7-2 and TRBJ1-2; tentative D call: TRBD1 (6 bases). This CDR3 comprises 16 residues. Trimming stripped 4 bases from V and 2 bases from J, with 17 bases between. Germline V gives CDR1 SGHTA, CDR2 FQGNSA. For the CDR3, the DNA is TGTGCCAGCAGCTCGCAACCGGGACAATCCAACTATGGCTACACCTTC. Protein product: CASSSQPGQSNYGYTF.

There are many counts of this clonotype. V is TRBV19 and J is TRBJ1-1; D is undetermined. V was pared by 3 bases and J by 5 bases, with 16 bases between. The CDR3 covers 15 residues. Per germline, CDR1 LNHDA and CDR2 SQIVND (reference sequence). For the CDR3, the DNA is TGTGCCAGTAGTATCTGGAGGGTCTCGGGGACTGAAGCTTTCTTT. Protein: CASSIWRVSGTEAFF.

This clonotype was counted many times. The chain carries TRBV19 and TRBJ1-5; D might be TRBD1 (5 bases). The CDR3 length is 16 residues. V lost 4 bases and J lost 2, with 15 bases in between. CDR1 LNHDA and CDR2 SQIVND come from the germline V gene (reference sequence). The CDR3 region is CASSRTDTPGNQPQHF. The CDR3 DNA sequence: TGTGCCAGTAGTAGGACGGACACCCCAGGCAATCAGCCCCAGCATTTT.

This clonotype was counted only a few times. V usage is TRBV6-1 and J usage is TRBJ1-1; a weak D match, TRBD1 (6 bases). Germline CDR1 reads MNHNS; CDR2 reads SASEGT. V was clipped by 3 bases and J by 1 base, with 6 bases between them. There are 13 residues in the CDR3. CDR3 bases: TGTGCCAGCAGTGACAGGGGGAACACTGAAGCTTTCTTT. This encodes CASSDRGNTEAFF.

This clonotype was counted ten times or more. The CDR3, as DNA: TGTGCCAGCAGTCATAGCGGGCAGGCCGGCCGGACTAATGAAAAACTGTTTTTT. As protein: CASSHSGQAGRTNEKLFF. The chain employs TRBV27 and TRBJ1-4; no clear D. From germline, CDR1 is MNHEY and CDR2 SMNVEV (reference sequence). Trimming shortened V by 5 bases and J by 2 bases, and 21 bases separated the two germline ends. CDR3 length: 18 amino acids.

In this sample, this clonotype turned up many times. The chain has TRBV30 and TRBJ2-7, with a weak D call TRBD1 (6 bases). Germline CDR1 reads GTSNPN; CDR2 reads SVGIG (reference sequence). Trimming removed 2 bases at V and 4 bases at J, with 12 bases between. The CDR3 extends over 13 amino acids. The CDR3 here is CAWSRDNPYEQYF. The DNA for the CDR3 is TGTGCCTGGAGTCGGGACAACCCGTACGAGCAGTACTTC. Full variable domain (missing parts from reference TRBV30 and TRBJ2-7): SQTIHQWPATLVQPVGSPLSLECTVEGTSNPNLYWYRQAAGRGLQLLFYSVGIGQISSEVPQNLSASRPQDRQFILSSKKLLLSDSGFYLCAWSRDNPYEQYFGPGTRLTVT.

This clonotype was detected many times. The chain has TRBV5-1 and TRBJ2-1, with D hard to call. V lost 0 bases and J lost 2, with 6 bases in between. CDR1 is SGHRS, CDR2 YFSETQ, per germline. This CDR3 is built from 14 residues. The CDR3 DNA follows: TGCGCCAGCAGCTTGGGACCTACCTACAATGAGCAGTTCTTC. This codes for CASSLGPTYNEQFF.

This clonotype was observed many times. This chain uses TRBV29-1 with TRBJ1-1; the match to TRBD1 covers 7 bases. With V trimmed by 7 bases and J by 5 bases, 10 bases remained unmatched. The V gene's germline CDR1 is SQVTM and CDR2 ANQGSEA. CDR3 length equals 13 residues. CDR3 in amino acids: CSGIRDSRTEAFF. The CDR3 coding sequence is TGCAGCGGCATTCGGGACAGCAGAACTGAAGCTTTCTTT.

This clonotype was observed at least ten times. This CDR3 is CATSRDFRHNEQFF. The CDR3 region has the DNA TGTGCCACCAGCAGAGATTTTAGGCACAATGAGCAGTTCTTC. The V and J genes are TRBV15 and TRBJ2-1, with D unclear. Germline lookup yields CDR1 LNHNV and CDR2 YYDKDF (reference sequence). The germline V and J ends were trimmed by 0 bases and 5 bases, with 8 bases remaining between them. The CDR3 runs to 14 residues.

J is TRBJ1-2 and V is TRBV20-1; the D is unclear. This CDR3 has 14 amino acids. Trimming cost V 5 bases and J 4 bases, with 17 bases left between them. CDR1 is DFQATT and CDR2 is SNEGSKA in the germline V gene (reference sequence). The CDR3 nucleotides are TGCAGTGCTCCAGGAGGTGGATTGGTCTATGGCTACACCTTC. Its protein is CSAPGGGLVYGYTF.

This clonotype showed up many times. The J gene is TRBJ1-2, the V gene TRBV7-6; D is unclear. The V and J ends lost 1 base and 2 bases respectively, with 5 bases between them. The CDR3 consists of 13 residues. The germline V gene encodes CDR1 SGHVS and CDR2 FNYEAQ. This CDR3 is CASSLDQNYGYTF. The CDR3 DNA sequence: TGTGCCAGCAGCTTAGATCAAAACTATGGCTACACCTTC.

This clonotype has a count of ten or more. The chain uses TRBV7-2 and TRBJ2-7; TRBD1 matches 7 bases. CDR1 and CDR2 from the germline V gene are SGHTA and FQGNSA. The CDR3 runs to 14 residues. Unmatched junction bases numbered 9, after V lost 7 bases and J lost 3 bases. The CDR3 here is CASTPGQNFYEQYF. The DNA of the CDR3 is TGTGCCAGCACCCCGGGACAGAATTTCTACGAGCAGTACTTC. Filled out from reference TRBV7-2 and TRBJ2-7, the complete variable domain reads GAGVSQSPSNKVTEKGKDVELRCDPISGHTALYWYRQSLGQGLEFLIYFQGNSAPDKSGLPSDRFSAERTGGSVSTLTIQRTQQEDSAVYLCASTPGQNFYEQYFGPGTRLTVT.

This clonotype was seen ten or more times. This chain joins TRBV4-1 and TRBJ1-1, with D possibly being TRBD1 (6 bases). The V gene lost 5 bases and the J gene lost 8 bases, with 12 bases spanning the gap. This CDR3 has 12 amino acids. Looked up from germline, CDR1 is MGHRA and CDR2 is YSYEKL. This chain's CDR3 is CASSYSGTEAFF. The CDR3 DNA sequence: TGCGCCAGCAGCTATTCGGGGACAGAAGCTTTCTTT.

In its sample, this clonotype was seen many times. The chain is built from TRBV29-1 and TRBJ1-1; perhaps TRBD1 as D (5 bases). The CDR3 has 13 residues. Germline V lookup: CDR1 SQVTM, CDR2 ANQGSEA. Trimming removed 4 bases at V and 6 bases at J, with 15 bases between. CDR3 in amino acids: CSVVGGVGSEAFF. The CDR3 DNA reads TGCAGCGTTGTGGGAGGGGTAGGCTCTGAAGCTTTCTTT.

In its sample, this clonotype was seen many times. CDR3 sequence (DNA): TGTGCCTGCAATCAGGGTAGCACAGATACGCAGTATTTT. This sequence encodes CACNQGSTDTQYF. The rearrangement uses TRBV7-2 and TRBJ2-3, with TRBD1 as a possible D gene (5 bases). The CDR3 sequence is 13 residues long. CDR1 is SGHTA and CDR2 is FQGNSA in the germline V gene. V lost 11 bases and J lost 0, with 12 bases in between. Together with reference TRBV7-2 and TRBJ2-3, the CDR3 gives the full variable domain: GAGVSQSPSNKVTEKGKDVELRCDPISGHTALYWYRQSLGQGLEFLIYFQGNSAPDKSGLPSDRFSAERTGGSVSTLTIQRTQQEDSAVYLCACNQGSTDTQYFGPGTRLTVL.